Presented here are 20 T cell receptor beta chains from one specimen sequenced in a study of blood T cell repertoires in COVID-19. Data came from immunoSEQ multiplex PCR; TCRdb stores just in-frame clones and leaves some out. The sample consists of 200,000 to 300,000 clones, roughly 82% of them appearing once. Sequenced input: peripheral blood. The receptors were gathered from a man aged 35-49 years who had recovered from COVID-19.

The rearrangement joins TRBV4-3 to TRBJ2-1, with 11 bases matching TRBD2. The CDR3 consists of 19 residues. The germline CDR1 and CDR2 sequences are LGHNA and YSLEER. V lost 3 bases, J lost 3 bases, and 13 bases stayed unmatched. As DNA, the CDR3 is TGCGCCAGCAGCCACGGGGGCCTAGCGGGGGGCCGGTACTACAATGAGCAGTTCTTC. Amino acid sequence: CASSHGGLAGGRYYNEQFF.

As to this clone: No conserved phenylalanine or tryptophan ends this CDR3, so it is likely a read error. The DNA is omitted, as the CDR3 cannot be located on it reliably, and the CDR3 follows TCRdb's listing. The V gene is TRBV15, the J gene TRBJ1-2; whether TRBD1, the table's D call, matches the DNA was not checked. Including both end residues, the CDR3 is 13 amino acids long. CDR1 and CDR2 (germline): LNHNV, YYDKDF (reference sequence). The chain's CDR3 is CATSSNIRQGAVS.

The V and J genes are TRBV5-4 and TRBJ2-1, with TRBD2 matching over 7 bases. Germline trimming cut 4 bases from V and 5 bases from J; bases unmatched to any gene: 6. CDR3 size: 14 residues. From germline, CDR1 is SGHNT and CDR2 YYREEE (reference sequence). CDR3: CASSSTGTNNEQFF. The CDR3 DNA sequence: TGTGCCAGCAGCAGCACCGGGACTAACAATGAGCAGTTCTTC.

The V and J genes are TRBV30 and TRBJ1-1, with unresolved D. This CDR3 region has 12 residues. V shed 2 bases and J shed 4 bases, with 8 bases lying between them. Germline CDR1 and CDR2: GTSNPN and SVGIG (reference sequence). The CDR3 reads CAWSLVGTEAFF. CDR3 nucleotide sequence: TGTGCCTGGAGTTTGGTCGGCACTGAAGCTTTCTTT. Full variable domain (missing parts from reference TRBV30 and TRBJ1-1): SQTIHQWPATLVQPVGSPLSLECTVEGTSNPNLYWYRQAAGRGLQLLFYSVGIGQISSEVPQNLSASRPQDRQFILSSKKLLLSDSGFYLCAWSLVGTEAFFGQGTRLTVV.

The chain links TRBV6-5 to TRBJ2-1; 10 nucleotides match TRBD1. This CDR3 contains 15 residues. Germline assignment: CDR1 MNHEY and CDR2 SVGAGI. The trim removed 2 bases at V and 9 bases at J, leaving 7 bases unmatched. The CDR3 is CASSYARQGAPEQFF. In nucleotides, the CDR3 is TGTGCCAGCAGTTACGCGCGACAGGGGGCGCCTGAGCAGTTCTTC.

The V gene is TRBV5-5, the J gene TRBJ1-1; 9 bases agree with TRBD1. There are 14 residues in the CDR3. Trimming cost V 5 bases and J 5 bases; bases outside gene matches: 7. The V gene's germline CDR1 is SGHKS and CDR2 YYEKEE (reference sequence). The CDR3 sequence: CASSITGGGTEAFF. The CDR3 DNA is TGTGCCAGCAGTATTACAGGGGGCGGAACTGAAGCTTTCTTT.

V is TRBV10-3 and J is TRBJ1-1; 9 bases fit TRBD1. Germline V CDR1 and CDR2: ENHRY, SYGVKD. The CDR3 runs to 15 residues. With V trimmed by 5 bases and J by 5 bases, 9 bases remained unmatched. Written as DNA, the CDR3 is TGTGCCATCAGTATGGGGCCGACAGGGGGTACTGAAGCTTTCTTT. Protein sequence: CAISMGPTGGTEAFF.

The CDR3 reads CASSPDTDSYEQYF. The CDR3 DNA sequence: TGTGCCAGCAGTCCGGACACGGACTCCTACGAGCAGTACTTC. The chain carries TRBV6-2 or TRBV6-3 and TRBJ2-7; tentatively, D is TRBD1 (5 bases). The V end lost 5 bases, the J end lost 0 bases, and 11 bases lay between the germline ends. From germline, CDR1 is MNHEY and CDR2 SVGEGT. This CDR3 region has 14 residues.

The chain uses TRBV9 and TRBJ2-3; 9 positions agree with TRBD2. Germline trimming cut 4 bases from V and 2 bases from J; bases unmatched to any gene: 5. The CDR3 length is 15 residues. In germline, CDR1 is SGDLS, CDR2 YYNGEE. This CDR3 is CASSPLAGFTDTQYF. The DNA for the CDR3 is TGTGCCAGCAGCCCACTAGCGGGCTTCACAGATACGCAGTATTTT.

V gene TRBV3-1 (or the pseudogene TRBV3-2) combines with J gene TRBJ2-3, with 12 bases that match TRBD2. The V segment lost 5 bases and the J segment 1 base; nucleotides outside the gene matches: 4. Germline lookup yields CDR1 LGHDT and CDR2 YNNKEL (reference sequence). The length of the CDR3 is 16 residues. The CDR3 protein is CASSSRLAGGTDTQYF. In DNA, the CDR3 is TGTGCCAGCAGCTCCCGACTAGCGGGGGGCACAGATACGCAGTATTTT.

This chain links TRBV6-6 with TRBJ2-1, with 8 positions matching TRBD1. J lost 1 base, V lost 6 bases, and 5 bases had no gene match. Germline V gene sequence: CDR1 MNHNY, CDR2 SVGAGI (reference sequence). This CDR3 comprises 15 residues. In DNA, the CDR3 is TGTGCCAGCAGGTCAGGGGGCGCGTCCTACAATGAGCAGTTCTTC. Amino acid sequence: CASRSGGASYNEQFF.

The chain couples TRBV28 to TRBJ1-6; TRBD1 might be the D (6 bases). Between the trimmed V and J ends, which lost 3 bases and 5 bases, there was a span of 8 bases. The CDR3 contains 14 residues. Germline assignment: CDR1 MDHEN and CDR2 SYDVKM. The CDR3 region has the DNA TGTGCCAGCAGTTTTGGACAGAATAATTCACCCCTCCACTTT. Amino acid sequence: CASSFGQNNSPLHF.

The chain is built from TRBV15 and TRBJ1-5, with TRBD1 matching over 7 bases. V lost 2 bases, J lost 4 bases, and 8 bases stayed unmatched. Per germline, CDR1 LNHNV and CDR2 YYDKDF (reference sequence). This CDR3 is 16 amino acids long. The CDR3 is CATSRRQGEWNQPQHF. CDR3 coding DNA: TGTGCCACCAGCAGAAGACAGGGCGAATGGAATCAGCCCCAGCATTTT.

This clone was detected a few times. The genes are TRBV5-1 and TRBJ1-1; TRBD1 matches 10 bases. This CDR3 is 17 amino acids long. J gave up 0 bases and V 3 bases, and 8 bases lay outside the gene matches. Germline assignment: CDR1 SGHRS and CDR2 YFSETQ. CDR3: CASSSGTGDMMNTEAFF. DNA of the CDR3: TGCGCCAGCAGCTCCGGGACAGGGGACATGATGAACACTGAAGCTTTCTTT.

The chain carries TRBV30 and TRBJ2-3; 7 nucleotides match TRBD1. The CDR3 is made up of 15 amino acids. Trimming at V came to 2 bases and at J to 6 bases, leaving 11 bases not matched to a gene. The germline V gene has CDR1 GTSNPN and CDR2 SVGIG (reference sequence). The CDR3 loop reads CAWSPWDRGLDTQYF. CDR3 DNA: TGTGCCTGGAGTCCCTGGGACAGAGGATTGGATACGCAGTATTTT.

This clone was observed a handful of times. This chain connects TRBV15 to TRBJ1-2, with 7 nucleotides matching TRBD1. Germline values: CDR1 LNHNV, CDR2 YYDKDF (reference sequence). The CDR3 spans 15 residues. Trimming removed 2 bases from V and 4 bases from J; junction bases left unmatched: 7. CDR3: CATSRWDSPPYGYTF. The CDR3 DNA follows: TGTGCCACCAGCAGATGGGACAGCCCTCCCTATGGCTACACCTTC.

The J gene is TRBJ1-1, the V gene TRBV7-2, with D tentatively TRBD1 (5 bases). The germline V gene encodes CDR1 SGHTA and CDR2 FQGNSA. The CDR3 totals 14 residues. The V end lost 5 bases, the J end lost 4 bases, and 14 bases lay between the germline ends. The CDR3 region has the DNA TGTGCCAGCAGCCGCGGGGGTTGGGGCACTGAAGCTTTCTTT. It translates to CASSRGGWGTEAFF.

J is TRBJ1-2 and V is TRBV27; 8 bases agree with TRBD1. Trimming took 0 bases from V and 3 from J; bases not matched to a gene: 6. Germline V CDR1 and CDR2: MNHEY, SMNVEV (reference sequence). CDR3 length: 16 residues. The CDR3 region has the DNA TGTGCCAGCAGTTTATCGAACAGGGGGGGCTACTATGGCTACACCTTC. Protein: CASSLSNRGGYYGYTF.

CDR3 residues: CSVTGGRAIMDEQFF. As DNA, the CDR3 is TGCAGCGTTACGGGCGGGAGGGCAATTATGGATGAGCAGTTCTTC. The genes are TRBV29-1 and TRBJ2-1, with 9 positions matching TRBD2. CDR1 is SQVTM, CDR2 ANQGSEA, per germline. Unmatched junction bases numbered 13, after V lost 5 bases and J lost 8 bases. This CDR3 comprises 15 residues.

V and J are TRBV6-5 and TRBJ1-2; a possible D gene is TRBD1 (6 bases). Germline loops: CDR1 MNHEY, CDR2 SVGAGI. Trimming cost V 6 bases and J 2 bases, with 10 bases left between them. The CDR3 extends over 13 amino acids. CDR3 protein: CASSSGQNYGYTF. The DNA for the CDR3 is TGTGCCAGCAGCTCCGGACAGAACTATGGCTACACCTTC.